The T cell receptor beta chain described here comes from a study of T cells in Graves' hyperthyroidism and ophthalmopathy. For ophthalmopathy patients, the Clinical Activity Score was at least 3 and the NOSPECS grade at least 4; duration was under 3 months. Trimming stripped 2 bases from V and 4 bases from J, with 8 bases between. The CDR3 runs 13 residues. This clonotype was seen at least ten times. It was RNA transcripts that yielded the amplified TCR beta CDR3 regions. The HTBI set primed first-round TCR CDR3 RT-PCR. Each CDR3 protein gets one entry after TCRdb re-called the multiplex PCR reads with MiXCR. This table holds some 50,000 distinct CDR3 sequences, roughly 50% found once.

This TCR derives from a woman between 50 and 59 years old with Graves' ophthalmopathy. Sequenced: blood. V is TRBV12-3 or TRBV12-4 and J is TRBJ2-5; D gene unclear. The CDR3 nucleotides read TGTGCCAGCAGTTTATCTGACGGAGAGACCCAGTACTTC. Encoded protein: CASSLSDGETQYF.